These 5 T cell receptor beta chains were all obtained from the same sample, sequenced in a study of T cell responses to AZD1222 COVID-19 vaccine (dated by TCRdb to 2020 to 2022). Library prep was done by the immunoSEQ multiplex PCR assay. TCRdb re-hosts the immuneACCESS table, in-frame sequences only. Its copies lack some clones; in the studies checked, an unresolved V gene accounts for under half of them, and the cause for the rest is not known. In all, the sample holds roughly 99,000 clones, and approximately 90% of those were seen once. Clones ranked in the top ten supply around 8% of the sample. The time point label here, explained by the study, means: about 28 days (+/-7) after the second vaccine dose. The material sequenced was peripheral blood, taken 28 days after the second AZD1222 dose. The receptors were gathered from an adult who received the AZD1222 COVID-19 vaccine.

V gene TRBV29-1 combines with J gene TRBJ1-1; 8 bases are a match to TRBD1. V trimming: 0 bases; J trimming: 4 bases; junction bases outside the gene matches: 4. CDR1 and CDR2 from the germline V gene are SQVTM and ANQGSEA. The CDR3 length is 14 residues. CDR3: CSVEDTGGGTEAFF. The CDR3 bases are TGCAGCGTTGAAGACACAGGGGGGGGCACTGAAGCTTTCTTT.

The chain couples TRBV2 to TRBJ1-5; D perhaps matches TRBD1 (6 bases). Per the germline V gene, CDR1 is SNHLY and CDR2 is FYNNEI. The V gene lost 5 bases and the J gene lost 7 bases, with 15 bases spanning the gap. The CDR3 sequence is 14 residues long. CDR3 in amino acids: CASSPTGIGQPQHF. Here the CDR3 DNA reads TGTGCCAGCAGTCCCACAGGGATAGGGCAGCCCCAGCATTTT.

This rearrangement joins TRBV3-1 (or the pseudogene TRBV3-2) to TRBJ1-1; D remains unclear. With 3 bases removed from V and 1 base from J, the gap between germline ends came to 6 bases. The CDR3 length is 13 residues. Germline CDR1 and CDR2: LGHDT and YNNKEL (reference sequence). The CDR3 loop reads CASSQGSNTEAFF. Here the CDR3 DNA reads TGTGCCAGCAGCCAGGGATCGAACACTGAAGCTTTCTTT.

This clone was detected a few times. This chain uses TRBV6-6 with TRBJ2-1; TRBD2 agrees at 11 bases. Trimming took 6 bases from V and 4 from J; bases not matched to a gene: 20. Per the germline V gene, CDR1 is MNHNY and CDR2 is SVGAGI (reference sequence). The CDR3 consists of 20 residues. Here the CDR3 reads CASSYTYGSGRAGGYNEQFF. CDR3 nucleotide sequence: TGTGCCAGCAGCTACACCTATGGTAGCGGGAGGGCCGGGGGATACAATGAGCAGTTCTTC.

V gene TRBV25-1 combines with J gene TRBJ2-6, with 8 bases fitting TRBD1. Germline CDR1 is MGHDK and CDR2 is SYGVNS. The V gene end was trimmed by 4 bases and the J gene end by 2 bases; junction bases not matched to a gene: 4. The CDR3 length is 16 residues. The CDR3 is CASSAPGQAGANVLTF. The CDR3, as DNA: TGTGCCAGCAGTGCCCCGGGACAGGCTGGGGCCAACGTCCTGACTTTC.